This TCR beta chain was sequenced during a study of T-cell reconstitution after alpha-beta-depleted transplantation in children. Findings and limits, study-wide: One year after transplant, T-cell counts and diversity came mostly from newly produced T cells.

With V trimmed by 7 bases and J by 1 base, 9 bases remained unmatched. From germline, CDR1 is MNHNS and CDR2 SASEGT. The CDR3 has 15 amino acids. Concerning this clonotype: As yet, its antigen is unknown.

Unique molecular identifiers were incorporated when the TCRbeta library was constructed. MiXCR, run by TCRdb on the PCR reads, gives a single entry per CDR3 protein. This sample has about a million distinct CDR3 sequences, with roughly 29% found just once. The source material was PBMCs, mostly from graft donor cells, sampled 360 days after TCRalphabeta/CD19-depleted stem cell transplant. The clonotype was recovered from a boy under two years old who had a stem cell transplant for SCID, so the T cells may come from the graft donor. V is TRBV6-1 and J is TRBJ1-1; 7 bases align to TRBD1. CDR3: CASTPDRVANTEAFF. The CDR3 region has the DNA TGTGCCAGCACCCCAGACAGGGTTGCGAACACTGAAGCTTTCTTT.